This is a list of T cell receptor beta chains from one sample in a study of OX40 agonist ivuxolimab in advanced cancers. The repertoire was sequenced with immunoSEQ multiplex PCR; TCRdb's copy has only in-frame clones and lacks some. The repertoire holds more than 60,000 clones, with 81% as singletons. The source was CD4+ or CD8+ T cells sorted from blood, collected in a trial of the OX40 agonist ivuxolimab. These receptors were collected from an adult with an advanced solid tumor such as melanoma, head and neck, liver or kidney cancer. Each CDR3 is given with its conserved first and last residue. The order of the fields is D gene, J gene, V gene, clone size, CDR3 protein, CDR3 DNA. D genes are given only for firm matches. Where a row states a size, it is once, few, many or the class of an expanded clone; other rows omit it.

>TRBD2|TRBJ2-7|TRBV30|-
CAWRPLAGDEQYF
TGTGCCTGGAGACCCTTAGCGGGAGACGAGCAGTACTTC
>-|TRBJ1-1|TRBV12-5|once
CASGLDSGMNTEAFF
TGTGCTAGTGGTTTGGATAGTGGGATGAACACTGAAGCTTTCTTT
>TRBD1|TRBJ2-7|TRBV6-1|few
CASIEGGQGIHEQYF
TGTGCCAGCATTGAGGGTGGACAGGGAATCCACGAGCAGTACTTC
>-|TRBJ1-2|TRBV29-1|-
CSVVPLGGIGYTF
TGCAGCGTTGTCCCCCTAGGGGGAATCGGCTACACCTTC
>TRBD1|TRBJ2-2|TRBV11-2|-
CASSHEGGNTGELFF
TGTGCCAGCAGCCATGAAGGGGGCAACACCGGGGAGCTGTTTTTT
>-|TRBJ2-7|TRBV18|-
CASSPTGSYEQYF
TGTGCCAGCTCACCAACCGGTTCCTACGAGCAGTACTTC
>-|TRBJ1-1|TRBV6-5|-
CASSYTRAGGTEAFF
TGTGCCAGCAGTTACACAAGAGCGGGGGGCACTGAAGCTTTCTTT
>-|TRBJ2-2|TRBV5-6|-
CASSLTHANTGELFF
TGTGCCAGCAGCTTGACTCATGCGAACACCGGGGAGCTGTTTTTT
>-|TRBJ1-2|TRBV7-2|-
CASSLVGAGYTF
TGTGCCAGCAGCTTAGTTGGGGCCGGCTACACCTTC
>-|TRBJ1-2|TRBV2|few
CASPPGGLGYGYTF
TGTGCCAGCCCTCCCGGGGGACTTGGCTATGGCTACACCTTC
>-|TRBJ1-1|TRBV7-9|few
CASSFNPQNTEAFF
TGTGCCAGCAGCTTCAACCCACAGAACACTGAAGCTTTCTTT
>TRBD2|TRBJ2-7|TRBV5-4|-
CASSLLAGGSEQYF
TGTGCCAGCAGTCTACTAGCGGGAGGGAGCGAGCAGTACTTC
>-|TRBJ1-1|TRBV6-6|-
CASRLGGLNTEAFF
TGTGCCAGCAGGTTGGGGGGATTGAACACTGAAGCTTTCTTT
>-|TRBJ2-7|TRBV29-1|-
CSVGGTYEQYF
TGCAGCGTTGGGGGGACCTACGAGCAGTACTTC
>-|TRBJ2-1|TRBV7-2|-
CASSLDGSSYNEQFF
TGTGCCAGCAGCTTAGACGGCAGCTCCTACAATGAGCAGTTCTTC
>-|TRBJ2-1|TRBV7-9|-
CASSVAETYNEQFF
TGTGCCAGCAGCGTAGCGGAGACCTACAATGAGCAGTTCTTC
>-|TRBJ1-6|TRBV7-8|-
CASSLSVNSPLHF
TGTGCCAGCAGCTTATCTGTTAATTCACCCCTCCACTTT
>-|TRBJ2-2|TRBV27|-
CASSFWARAAGELFF
TGTGCCAGCAGTTTTTGGGCGAGGGCCGCCGGGGAGCTGTTTTTT
>TRBD1|TRBJ1-1|TRBV19|-
CASSMGLLDRGNTEAFF
TGTGCCAGTAGTATGGGGCTCCTTGACAGGGGGAACACTGAAGCTTTCTTT
>-|TRBJ2-7|TRBV11-3|-
CASSSPQGGYEQYF
TGTGCCAGCAGCTCCCCGCAGGGTGGCTACGAGCAGTACTTC
>-|TRBJ1-1|TRBV4-3|-
CASSQDYQNTEAFF
TGCGCCAGCAGCCAAGATTATCAGAACACTGAAGCTTTCTTT
>TRBD1|TRBJ1-6|TRBV19|-
CATNSGQVQSPLHF
TGTGCCACTAACTCCGGACAGGTACAGTCACCCCTCCACTTT
>-|TRBJ2-5|TRBV18|-
CASSPGVSQETQYF
TGTGCCAGCTCACCAGGGGTTAGTCAAGAGACCCAGTACTTC